The table lists the clone carrying this T cell receptor beta chain with a few counts. Its target is unknown. The data originate from a study of CD8 T cells in ankylosing spondylitis. Study-wide results and limits: A subset of motif variants has previously been described in the synovial fluid and blood of reactive arthritis. What seemed typical of ankylosing spondylitis blood was a TCR beta motif built from under 10 highly homologous variants. Peripheral blood samples showed relatively rare disease-linked clones, and these clones were CD8+. According to the report, clones linked to the disease were significantly enriched in matched synovial fluid samples taken from ankylosing spondylitis patients.

Making the TCR beta libraries involved quantitative 5'-RACE with molecular barcodes. TCRdb passed the 5' RACE reads through MiXCR, listing each CDR3 protein once. The data show around 480,000 distinct CDR3 sequences, 17% seen once. V was cut by 3 bases and J by 0 bases, with 23 bases left in between. Germline-derived CDR1 and CDR2 are MNHEY and SMNVEV (reference sequence). The CDR3 totals 19 residues. The chain carries TRBV27 and TRBJ2-5; no reliable D call. The sample consisted of blood, either unsorted or a sorted T cell fraction (not recorded which). The TCR sequence derives from a male donor with ankylosing spondylitis. The CDR3 loop is CASSLGVSPGARYQETQYF. CDR3 in DNA: TGTGCCAGCAGTTTGGGTGTCAGTCCGGGCGCCCGTTACCAAGAGACCCAGTACTTC.